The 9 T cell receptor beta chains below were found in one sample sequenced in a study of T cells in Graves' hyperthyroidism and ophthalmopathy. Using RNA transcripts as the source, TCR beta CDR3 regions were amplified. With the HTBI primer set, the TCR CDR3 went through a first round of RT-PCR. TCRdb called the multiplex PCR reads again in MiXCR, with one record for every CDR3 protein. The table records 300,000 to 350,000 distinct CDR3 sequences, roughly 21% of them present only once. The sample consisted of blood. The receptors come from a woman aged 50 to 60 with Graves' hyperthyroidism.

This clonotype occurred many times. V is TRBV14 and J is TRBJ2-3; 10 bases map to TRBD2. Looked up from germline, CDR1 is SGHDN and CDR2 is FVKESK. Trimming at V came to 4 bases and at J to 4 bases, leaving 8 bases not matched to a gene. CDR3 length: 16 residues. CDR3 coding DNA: TGTGCCAGCAGCCGTTCTAGCGGGAGCGGGGCAGATACGCAGTATTTT. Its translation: CASSRSSGSGADTQYF.

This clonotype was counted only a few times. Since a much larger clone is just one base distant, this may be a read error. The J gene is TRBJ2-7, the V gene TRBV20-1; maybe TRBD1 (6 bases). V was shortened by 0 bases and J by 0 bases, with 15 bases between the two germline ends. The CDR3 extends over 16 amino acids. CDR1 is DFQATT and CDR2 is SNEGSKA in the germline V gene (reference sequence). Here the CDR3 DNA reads TGCAGTGCTAGAGAGTCCGGGACAAGGGGCTCCTACGAGCAGTACTTC. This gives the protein CSARESGTRGSYEQYF.

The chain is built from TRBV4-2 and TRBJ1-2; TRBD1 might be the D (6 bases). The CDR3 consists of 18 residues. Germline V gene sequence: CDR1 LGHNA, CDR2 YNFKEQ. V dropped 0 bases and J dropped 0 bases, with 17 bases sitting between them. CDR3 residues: CASSQDRTGYDSNYGYTF. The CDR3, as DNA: TGTGCCAGCAGCCAAGACAGAACAGGGTATGACTCTAACTATGGCTACACCTTC.

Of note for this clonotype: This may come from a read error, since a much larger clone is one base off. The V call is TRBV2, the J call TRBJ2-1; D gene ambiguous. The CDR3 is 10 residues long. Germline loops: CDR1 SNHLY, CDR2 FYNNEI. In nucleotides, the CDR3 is TGTGCCAGCATAGGGAATGAGCCGTTCTTC. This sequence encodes CASIGNEPFF.

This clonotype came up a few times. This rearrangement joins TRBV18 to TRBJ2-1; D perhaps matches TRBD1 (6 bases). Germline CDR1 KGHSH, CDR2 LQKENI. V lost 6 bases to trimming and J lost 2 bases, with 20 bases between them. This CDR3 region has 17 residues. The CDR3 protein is CASSPDRTRRTYNEQFF. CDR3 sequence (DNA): TGTGCCAGCTCGCCCGACAGGACTCGTAGGACCTACAATGAGCAGTTCTTC.

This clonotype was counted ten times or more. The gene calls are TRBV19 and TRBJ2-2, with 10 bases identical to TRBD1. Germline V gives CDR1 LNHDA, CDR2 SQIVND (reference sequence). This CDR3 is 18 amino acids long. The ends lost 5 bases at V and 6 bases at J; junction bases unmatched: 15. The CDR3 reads CASSPRGTGTGVSGELFF. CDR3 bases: TGTGCCAGTAGTCCAAGGGGCACCGGGACAGGGGTTTCCGGGGAGCTGTTTTTT.

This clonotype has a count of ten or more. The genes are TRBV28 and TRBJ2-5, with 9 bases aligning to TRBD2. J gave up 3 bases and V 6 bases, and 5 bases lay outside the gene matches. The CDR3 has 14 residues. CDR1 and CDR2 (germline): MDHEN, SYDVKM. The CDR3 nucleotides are TGTGCCAGCAGGGATGCTAGCGGGAAAGAGACCCAGTACTTC. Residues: CASRDASGKETQYF.

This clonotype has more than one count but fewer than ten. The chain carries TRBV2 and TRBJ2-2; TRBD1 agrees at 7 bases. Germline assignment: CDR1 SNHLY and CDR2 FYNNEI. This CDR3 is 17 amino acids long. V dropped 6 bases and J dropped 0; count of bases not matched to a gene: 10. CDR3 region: CASSPRGQATNTGELFF. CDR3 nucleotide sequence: TGTGCCAGCAGCCCACGTGGACAGGCAACGAACACCGGGGAGCTGTTTTTT.

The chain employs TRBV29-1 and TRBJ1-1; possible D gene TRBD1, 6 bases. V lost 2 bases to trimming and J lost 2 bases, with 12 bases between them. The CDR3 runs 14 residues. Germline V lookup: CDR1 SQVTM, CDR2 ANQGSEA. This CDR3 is CSVELGAFNTEAFF. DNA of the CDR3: TGCAGCGTTGAATTGGGGGCCTTTAACACTGAAGCTTTCTTT.